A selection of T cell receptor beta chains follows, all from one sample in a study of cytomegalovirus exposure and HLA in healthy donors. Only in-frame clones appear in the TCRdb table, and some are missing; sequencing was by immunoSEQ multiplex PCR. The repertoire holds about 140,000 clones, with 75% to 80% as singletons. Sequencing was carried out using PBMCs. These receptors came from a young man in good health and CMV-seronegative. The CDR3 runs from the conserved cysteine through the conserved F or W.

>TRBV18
CASSLQGLNEKLFF
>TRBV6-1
CATQGYLGNQPQHF
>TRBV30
CAWRTQGSFDTQYF
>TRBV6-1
CASSINNEQFF
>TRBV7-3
CASSLTGDNTGELFF
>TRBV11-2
CASSLGQGDEKLFF
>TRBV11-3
CASSELADNEQFF
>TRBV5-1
CASSAASLAGAGTGELFF
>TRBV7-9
CASSFRLAGDQSSYNEQFF
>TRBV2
CASSESGYNEQFF
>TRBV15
CATSRGTPGDEQFF
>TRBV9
CASSGDRGGVRTEAFF
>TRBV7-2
CASSLEGWAGEQFF
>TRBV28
CASTGTGGVNEQFF
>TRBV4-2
CASRRATGDTGELFF
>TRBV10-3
CAISESGSGAYEQYF
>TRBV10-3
CAISDKLAGQNTGELFF
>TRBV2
CASNRAGGLYTGELFF
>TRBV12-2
CASRPTGGGWYEQYF
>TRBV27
CASSPGQGQMSSGNTIYF
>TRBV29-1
CSVPATGGSYNEQFF
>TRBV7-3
CASSSGPPQANTGELFF